The 21 T cell receptor beta chains in this list originate from one sample, sequenced in a study of shared clonotypes between healthy human individuals. Generated by immunoSEQ multiplex PCR, the TCRdb table keeps only in-frame clones and is missing some. The repertoire holds 2,500,000 or so clones, just under 95% seen once, with around 0.35% in the top ten. Sequencing was done on a sample of naive CD4+ T cells from PBMCs. Subset: CD45RA+ positively selected. The source of these receptors is a man aged 18 to 35 in good health. Some clones in this sample may be carry-over from other donors' samples.

V usage is TRBV5-6 and J usage is TRBJ1-1; D uncertain. Between the trimmed V and J ends, which lost 2 bases and 10 bases, there was a span of 18 bases. Germline CDR1 and CDR2: SGHDT and YYEEEE. The length of the CDR3 is 14 residues. The CDR3 loop is CASSFFRVPGGAFF. In DNA form, the CDR3 reads TGTGCCAGCAGCTTCTTTCGGGTTCCTGGCGGAGCTTTCTTT.

A single count supports this clone. V is TRBV6-5 and J is TRBJ2-7; possible D gene TRBD1, 7 bases. CDR3 length: 15 residues. Trimming took off 10 bases at V and 4 bases at J, with 23 bases between the two ends. Germline CDR1 and CDR2: MNHEY and SVGAGI. This CDR3 is CATPQAGGLVYEQYF. The CDR3 nucleotides read TGTGCCACACCTCAAGCAGGGGGACTTGTGTACGAGCAGTACTTC.

The chain is built from TRBV12-5 and TRBJ2-1, with a weak D call TRBD1 (5 bases). Trimming removed 6 bases at V and 1 base at J, with 16 bases between. This CDR3 comprises 16 residues. Germline V gives CDR1 LGHNT, CDR2 FRNRAP. CDR3 sequence reads: CASGGASTLSYNEQFF. The CDR3 region has the DNA TGTGCTAGTGGAGGGGCCTCCACCTTATCCTACAATGAGCAGTTCTTC.

The chain carries TRBV28 and TRBJ1-1; D is unclear. The V end lost 1 base, the J end lost 9 bases, and 15 bases lay between the germline ends. Germline CDR1 reads MDHEN; CDR2 reads SYDVKM. The length of the CDR3 is 14 residues. CDR3 residues: CASSLSGLGGKAFF. DNA for the CDR3: TGTGCCAGCAGTTTATCCGGTTTGGGAGGTAAAGCTTTCTTT.

The chain links TRBV30 to TRBJ1-2, with no clear D. Germline CDR1 is GTSNPN and CDR2 is SVGIG (reference sequence). The CDR3 covers 13 residues. Deletions cut 3 bases from V and 7 bases from J, with 15 bases between. CDR3 region: CAWRIRRDGGYTF. CDR3 nucleotide sequence: TGTGCCTGGAGAATTCGGCGAGACGGTGGCTACACCTTC.

The rearrangement joins TRBV5-1 to TRBJ2-5, with TRBD2 identical over 10 bases. Trimming cost V 4 bases and J 5 bases; bases outside gene matches: 8. The germline CDR1 and CDR2 sequences are SGHRS and YFSETQ. The CDR3 is 15 residues long. The DNA of the CDR3 is TGCGCCAGCAGCCTGGGACTAGCGACTCCTGAGACCCAGTACTTC. Protein product: CASSLGLATPETQYF.

As to this clone: Other DNA sequences from this sample encode an identical CDR3 as well. V is TRBV5-1 and J is TRBJ2-1; 10 bases map to TRBD2. The V and J ends lost 0 bases and 0 bases, in that order; junction bases with no gene match: 3. The CDR3 runs 17 residues. The germline CDR1 and CDR2 sequences are SGHRS and YFSETQ. This CDR3 is CASSLAASGSSYNEQFF. DNA for the CDR3: TGCGCCAGCAGCTTGGCCGCTAGCGGGAGCTCCTACAATGAGCAGTTCTTC.

The CDR3 DNA sequence: TGTGCCACCAGCTCACGGACCGGGACAGGCTATGGCTACACCTTC. This sequence encodes CATSSRTGTGYGYTF. The chain is built from TRBV15 and TRBJ1-2, with 8 positions matching TRBD1. Germline CDR1 LNHNV, CDR2 YYDKDF (reference sequence). The CDR3 has 15 amino acids. The trim removed 5 bases at V and 4 bases at J, leaving 9 bases unmatched.

This chain connects TRBV19 to TRBJ2-7, with 9 bases fitting TRBD1. This CDR3 has 16 amino acids. Germline assignment: CDR1 LNHDA and CDR2 SQIVND (reference sequence). V trimming: 4 bases; J trimming: 3 bases; junction bases outside the gene matches: 10. CDR3 residues: CASSKDGTGWIYEQYF. In DNA form, the CDR3 reads TGTGCCAGTAGTAAGGATGGGACAGGGTGGATCTACGAGCAGTACTTC. The entire variable domain, with the rest obtained from reference TRBV19 and TRBJ2-7, is as follows: DGGITQSPKYLFRKEGQNVTLSCEQNLNHDAMYWYRQDPGQGLRLIYYSQIVNDFQKGDIAEGYSVSREKKESFPLTVTSAQKNPTAFYLCASSKDGTGWIYEQYFGPGTRLTVT.

This chain uses TRBV6-6 with TRBJ2-5; 8 bases align to TRBD1. This CDR3 contains 14 residues. Germline lookup yields CDR1 MNHNY and CDR2 SVGAGI (reference sequence). The ends lost 7 bases at V and 3 bases at J; junction bases unmatched: 7. In DNA, the CDR3 is TGTGCCAGCAATCAAAGGACAGGGAAAGAGACCCAGTACTTC. This sequence encodes CASNQRTGKETQYF.

The V and J genes are TRBV28 and TRBJ2-1, with 8 bases that match TRBD2. The germline V gene has CDR1 MDHEN and CDR2 SYDVKM. Germline trimming cut 3 bases from V and 9 bases from J; bases unmatched to any gene: 19. This CDR3 is 18 amino acids long. This chain's CDR3 is CASSFPRAAGERSVEQFF. The CDR3 DNA reads TGTGCCAGCAGTTTCCCCCGGGCAGCGGGAGAGCGGTCCGTTGAGCAGTTCTTC.

This rearrangement joins TRBV6-1 to TRBJ1-4; a possible D gene is TRBD1 (6 bases). V lost 10 bases, J lost 8 bases, and 23 bases lay in between. Germline V gives CDR1 MNHNS, CDR2 SASEGT. This CDR3 is built from 15 residues. The CDR3 region has the DNA TGTGCCACCCACGCCCCGGGGGCGGCCGCGGAAAAACTGTTTTTT. Amino acid sequence: CATHAPGAAAEKLFF.

Turning to this clone: The junction does not match germline at one end; this may be a read error. The CDR3 DNA reads TGTGCCAGCACGGCCCGACCCGAGTCCAGGAATTTT. Translating it yields CASTARPESRNF. The chain uses TRBV28 and TRBJ2-3, with unresolved D. Germline lookup yields CDR1 MDHEN and CDR2 SYDVKM. CDR3 size: 12 residues.

The V call is TRBV9, the J call TRBJ2-2, with 7 bases identical to TRBD2. Trimming cost V 5 bases and J 3 bases; bases outside gene matches: 7. CDR3 length equals 15 residues. Germline values: CDR1 SGDLS, CDR2 YYNGEE. The CDR3 sequence is CASSKSGIHTGELFF. CDR3 coding DNA: TGTGCCAGCAGTAAGAGCGGGATTCACACCGGGGAGCTGTTTTTT.

This clone was counted only a few times. CDR3 protein: CASSLSGAITEAFF. CDR3 sequence (DNA): TGTGCCAGCAGTTTATCGGGGGCTATCACTGAAGCTTTCTTT. The chain employs TRBV28 and TRBJ1-1; the D gene is possibly TRBD1 (6 bases). V was clipped by 1 base and J by 4 bases, with 10 bases between them. CDR1 and CDR2 from the germline V gene are MDHEN and SYDVKM. CDR3 length equals 14 residues.

The V call is TRBV7-2, the J call TRBJ1-1; maybe TRBD1 (6 bases). Germline V gives CDR1 SGHTA, CDR2 FQGNSA. The CDR3 covers 14 residues. The V and J ends lost 5 bases and 1 base respectively, with 11 bases between them. The CDR3 spells CASSAQGTNTEAFF. In DNA, the CDR3 is TGTGCCAGCAGCGCGCAGGGGACGAACACTGAAGCTTTCTTT. Drawing the rest from reference TRBV7-2 and TRBJ1-1, the complete variable domain is GAGVSQSPSNKVTEKGKDVELRCDPISGHTALYWYRQSLGQGLEFLIYFQGNSAPDKSGLPSDRFSAERTGGSVSTLTIQRTQQEDSAVYLCASSAQGTNTEAFFGQGTRLTVV.

This chain uses TRBV9 with TRBJ1-5; the D gene is possibly TRBD1 (5 bases). From germline, CDR1 is SGDLS and CDR2 YYNGEE. This CDR3 has 20 amino acids. V was trimmed by 2 bases and J by 0 bases, leaving 24 bases between them. The CDR3 loop reads CASSVFGGDLMENSNQPQHF. The CDR3 DNA reads as TGTGCCAGCAGCGTCTTTGGGGGGGACCTAATGGAAAATAGCAATCAGCCCCAGCATTTT. Variable domain in full (rest from reference TRBV9 and TRBJ1-5): DSGVTQTPKHLITATGQRVTLRCSPRSGDLSVYWYQQSLDQGLQFLIQYYNGEERAKGNILERFSAQQFPDLHSELNLSSLELGDSALYFCASSVFGGDLMENSNQPQHFGDGTRLSIL.

The chain links TRBV7-9 to TRBJ1-1, with D tentatively TRBD1 (5 bases). Trimming took 6 bases from V and 1 from J, leaving 15 bases between them. Germline V gene lookup returns CDR1 SEHNR and CDR2 FQNEAQ (reference sequence). This CDR3 has 15 amino acids. As DNA, the CDR3 is TGTGCCAGCAGTCCTCTGCGGGGACCGAACACTGAAGCTTTCTTT. It is translated as CASSPLRGPNTEAFF.

The gene calls are TRBV7-7 and TRBJ2-5, with 7 bases that match TRBD1. Trimming removed 3 bases from V and 4 bases from J; junction bases left unmatched: 5. The CDR3 length is 14 residues. The germline CDR1 and CDR2 sequences are SSHAT and FNYEAQ (reference sequence). The CDR3 sequence: CASSFTGQLETQYF. In DNA, the CDR3 is TGTGCCAGCAGCTTTACGGGACAGCTAGAGACCCAGTACTTC.

The rearrangement joins TRBV28 to TRBJ1-5; no clear D gene. The CDR3 loop spans 15 amino acids. Per germline, CDR1 MDHEN and CDR2 SYDVKM. Between the trimmed V and J ends, which lost 3 bases and 4 bases, there was a span of 13 bases. The CDR3 loop reads CASSLRQSFNQPQHF. For the CDR3, the DNA is TGTGCCAGCAGTTTGAGGCAGTCTTTTAATCAGCCCCAGCATTTT.

This CDR3 is CASLSLQGEVSSYNEQFF. The CDR3, as DNA: TGTGCCAGCCTTAGCCTACAGGGGGAGGTGAGCTCCTACAATGAGCAGTTCTTC. The rearrangement joins TRBV28 to TRBJ2-1; 8 bases map to TRBD1. Unmatched junction bases numbered 15, after V lost 8 bases and J lost 0 bases. The CDR3 is 18 residues long. CDR1 is MDHEN and CDR2 is SYDVKM in the germline V gene.